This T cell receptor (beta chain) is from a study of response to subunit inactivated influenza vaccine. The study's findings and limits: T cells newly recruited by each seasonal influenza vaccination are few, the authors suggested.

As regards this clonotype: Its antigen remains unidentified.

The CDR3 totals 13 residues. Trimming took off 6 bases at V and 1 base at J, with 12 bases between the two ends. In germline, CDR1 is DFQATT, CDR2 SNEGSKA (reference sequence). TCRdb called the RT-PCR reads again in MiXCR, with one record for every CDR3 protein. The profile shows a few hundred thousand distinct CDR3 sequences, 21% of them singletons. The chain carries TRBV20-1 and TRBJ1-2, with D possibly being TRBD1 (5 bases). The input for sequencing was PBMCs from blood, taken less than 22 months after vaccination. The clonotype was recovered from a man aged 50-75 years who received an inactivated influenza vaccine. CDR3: CSANHQGNYGYTF. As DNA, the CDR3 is TGCAGTGCGAACCACCAGGGTAACTATGGCTACACCTTC.